The clone carrying this T cell receptor beta chain was recorded at least ten times. The data stem from a study of Graves' ophthalmopathy and Graves' hyperthyroidism. Germline V gene sequence: CDR1 SGHTA, CDR2 FQGNSA. The V and J ends lost 5 bases and 5 bases respectively, with 12 bases between them. The CDR3 length is 14 residues. CDR3 regions of TCR beta were amplified from RNA transcripts. In the first round, RT-PCR was carried out with HTBI primers, and a multiplex PCR formed the second round. From the multiplex PCR reads, TCRdb called clonotypes with MiXCR, one entry per CDR3 protein. The sample contains 200,000 to 250,000 distinct CDR3 sequences, 29% of which appear only once.

The origin of this receptor is a man aged 45 to 65 with Graves' ophthalmopathy. This rearrangement joins TRBV7-2 to TRBJ2-2; D is possibly TRBD1 (5 bases). Sequencing used peripheral blood. CDR3 bases: TGTGCCAGCAGCGCGGACATGAGAACCGGGGAGCTGTTTTTT. Its translation: CASSADMRTGELFF.